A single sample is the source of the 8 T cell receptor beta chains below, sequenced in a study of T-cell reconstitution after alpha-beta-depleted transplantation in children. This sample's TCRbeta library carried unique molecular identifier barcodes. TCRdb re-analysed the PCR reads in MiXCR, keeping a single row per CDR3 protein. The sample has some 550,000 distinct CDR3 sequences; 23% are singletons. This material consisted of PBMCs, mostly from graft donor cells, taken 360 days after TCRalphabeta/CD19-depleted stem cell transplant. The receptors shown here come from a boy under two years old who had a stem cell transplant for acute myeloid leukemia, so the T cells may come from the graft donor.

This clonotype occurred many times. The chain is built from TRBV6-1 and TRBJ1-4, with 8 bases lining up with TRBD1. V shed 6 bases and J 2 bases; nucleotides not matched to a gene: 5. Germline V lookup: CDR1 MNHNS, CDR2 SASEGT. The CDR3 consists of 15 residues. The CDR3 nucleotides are TGTGCCAGCAGAACCGGGACAGGCACTAATGAAAAACTGTTTTTT. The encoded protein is CASRTGTGTNEKLFF.

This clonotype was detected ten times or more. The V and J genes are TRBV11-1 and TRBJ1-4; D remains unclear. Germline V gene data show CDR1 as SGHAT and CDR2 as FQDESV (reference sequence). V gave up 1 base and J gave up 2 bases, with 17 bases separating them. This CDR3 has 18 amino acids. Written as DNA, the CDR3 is TGTGCCAGCAGCTTAGGAGGAGGCGGCACCCGTACTAATGAAAAACTGTTTTTT. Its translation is CASSLGGGGTRTNEKLFF.

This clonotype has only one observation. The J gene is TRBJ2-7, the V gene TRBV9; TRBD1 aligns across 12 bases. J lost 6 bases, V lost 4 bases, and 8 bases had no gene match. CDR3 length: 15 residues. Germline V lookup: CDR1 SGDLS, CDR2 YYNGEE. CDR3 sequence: CASSPAGTGGSEQYF. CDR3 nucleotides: TGTGCCAGCAGCCCGGCCGGGACAGGGGGCTCCGAGCAGTACTTC.

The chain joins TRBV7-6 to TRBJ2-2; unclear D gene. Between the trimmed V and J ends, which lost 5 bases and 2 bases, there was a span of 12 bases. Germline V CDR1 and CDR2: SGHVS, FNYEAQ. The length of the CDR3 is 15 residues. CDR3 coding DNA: TGTGCCAGCAGCCACCCCCAGCTTAACACCGGGGAGCTGTTTTTT. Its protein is CASSHPQLNTGELFF. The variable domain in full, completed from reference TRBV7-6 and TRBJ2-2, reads GAGVSQSPRYKVTKRGQDVALRCDPISGHVSLYWYRQALGQGPEFLTYFNYEAQQDKSGLPNDRFSAERPEGSISTLTIQRTEQRDSAMYRCASSHPQLNTGELFFGEGSRLTVL.

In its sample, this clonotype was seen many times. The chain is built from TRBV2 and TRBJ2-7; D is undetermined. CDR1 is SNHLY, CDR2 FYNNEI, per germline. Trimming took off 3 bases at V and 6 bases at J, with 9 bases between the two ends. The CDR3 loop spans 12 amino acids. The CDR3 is CASSEQEPEQYF. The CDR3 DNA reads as TGTGCCAGCAGTGAGCAGGAGCCCGAGCAGTACTTC.

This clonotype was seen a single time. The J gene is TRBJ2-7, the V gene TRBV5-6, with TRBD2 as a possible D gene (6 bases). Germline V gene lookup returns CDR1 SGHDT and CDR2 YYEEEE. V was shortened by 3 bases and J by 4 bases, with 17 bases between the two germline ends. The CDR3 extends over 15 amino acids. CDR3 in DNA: TGTGCCAGCAGCTCTATGAGCGGGTGGCCTTACGAGCAGTACTTC. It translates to CASSSMSGWPYEQYF.

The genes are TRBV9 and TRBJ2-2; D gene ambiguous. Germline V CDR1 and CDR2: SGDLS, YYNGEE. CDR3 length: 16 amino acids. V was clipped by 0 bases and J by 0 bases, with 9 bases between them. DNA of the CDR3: TGTGCCAGCAGCGTAGACCGTCCCGCGAACACCGGGGAGCTGTTTTTT. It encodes CASSVDRPANTGELFF. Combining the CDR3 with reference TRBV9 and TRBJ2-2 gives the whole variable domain DSGVTQTPKHLITATGQRVTLRCSPRSGDLSVYWYQQSLDQGLQFLIQYYNGEERAKGNILERFSAQQFPDLHSELNLSSLELGDSALYFCASSVDRPANTGELFFGEGSRLTVL.

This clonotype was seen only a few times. DNA for the CDR3: TGCGCCAGCAGCCAAGTTGATGCAGGGAGGGATGAGCAGTTCTTC. Amino acids: CASSQVDAGRDEQFF. V usage is TRBV4-3 and J usage is TRBJ2-1, with 7 nucleotides matching TRBD2. V dropped 1 base and J dropped 8; count of bases not matched to a gene: 8. The CDR3 has 15 residues. Germline CDR1 is LGHNA and CDR2 is YSLEER.